A single sample gave rise to the 8 T cell receptor beta chains below, sequenced in a study of cytomegalovirus exposure and HLA in healthy donors. In the PCR, 60 Vbeta and 13 Jbeta primers were used. Measured with immunoSEQ multiplex PCR; TCRdb has only the in-frame clones, and not every one. The data show roughly 200,000 clones, and the top ten clones hold about 6%. Sequenced material: PBMCs. The receptors shown here come from a man younger than 45 in good health and CMV-seronegative.

The CDR3 DNA sequence: TGCGCCAGCAGCCTCGACTTCAATGAGCAGTTCTTC. Translated: CASSLDFNEQFF. The chain employs TRBV4-1 and TRBJ2-1; D unresolved. Per the germline V gene, CDR1 is MGHRA and CDR2 is YSYEKL. The CDR3 sequence is 12 residues long. The V end was cut by 4 bases, the J end by 6 bases, with 7 bases between.

This chain links TRBV11-3 with TRBJ2-2; 7 nucleotides match TRBD1. Germline V gives CDR1 SGHNT, CDR2 YENEEA. This CDR3 spans 15 amino acids. The trim removed 6 bases at V and 4 bases at J, leaving 8 bases unmatched. The CDR3 region is CASSHWDSRTGELFF. The CDR3 DNA reads as TGTGCCAGCAGTCATTGGGACAGCCGCACCGGGGAGCTGTTTTTT.

The gene calls are TRBV25-1 and TRBJ1-6; no clear D. Germline CDR1 MGHDK, CDR2 SYGVNS. With 5 bases removed from V and 4 bases from J, the gap between germline ends came to 6 bases. The CDR3 has 13 amino acids. CDR3 residues: CASSLTYNSPLHF. The CDR3 nucleotides read TGTGCCAGCAGTCTTACTTATAATTCACCCCTCCACTTT. Filled out from reference TRBV25-1 and TRBJ1-6, the complete variable domain reads EADIYQTPRYLVIGTGKKITLECSQTMGHDKMYWYQQDPGMELHLIHYSYGVNSTEKGDLSSESTVSRIRTEHFPLTLESARPSHTSQYLCASSLTYNSPLHFGNGTRLTVT.

The CDR3 region has the DNA TGTGCCAGCAGCTTTCTCGAGGGTTTAGGAACTAATGAAAAACTGTTTTTT. Its translation is CASSFLEGLGTNEKLFF. V is TRBV5-6 and J is TRBJ1-4; D not resolved. Trimming left V 2 bases short and J 1 base short, with 15 bases between. The CDR3 has 17 amino acids. Germline V lookup: CDR1 SGHDT, CDR2 YYEEEE.

The rearrangement joins TRBV19 to TRBJ2-2; TRBD1 might be the D (6 bases). The CDR3 sequence is 15 residues long. Trimming shortened V by 3 bases and J by 3 bases, and 11 bases separated the two germline ends. CDR1 LNHDA and CDR2 SQIVND come from the germline V gene (reference sequence). This CDR3 reads CASSIGGQHTGELFF. The DNA of the CDR3 is TGTGCCAGTAGTATTGGGGGACAACACACCGGGGAGCTGTTTTTT. Filled out from reference TRBV19 and TRBJ2-2, the complete variable domain reads DGGITQSPKYLFRKEGQNVTLSCEQNLNHDAMYWYRQDPGQGLRLIYYSQIVNDFQKGDIAEGYSVSREKKESFPLTVTSAQKNPTAFYLCASSIGGQHTGELFFGEGSRLTVL.

The CDR3 DNA is TGTGCCAGCAGTAAGCAGCTAGGGGCTAGCAATCAGCCCCAGCATTTT. Translation: CASSKQLGASNQPQHF. The genes are TRBV27 and TRBJ1-5; possibly TRBD1 for D (5 bases). Trimming removed 5 bases from V and 0 bases from J, with 14 bases in between. The length of the CDR3 is 16 residues. Per germline, CDR1 MNHEY and CDR2 SMNVEV (reference sequence).

The CDR3 bases are TGTGCCAGCAGCTTGGAATCTCGGTGGGGCGGGAGTCGTACTGAAGCTTTCTTT. Translating gives CASSLESRWGGSRTEAFF. The chain recombines TRBV5-5 with TRBJ1-1; D perhaps matches TRBD1 (5 bases). The CDR3 is 18 residues long. Germline V gene data show CDR1 as SGHKS and CDR2 as YYEKEE (reference sequence). Trimming left V 0 bases short and J 5 bases short, with 23 bases between.

The chain is built from TRBV5-1 and TRBJ2-7; 9 bases match TRBD2. The length of the CDR3 is 16 residues. Germline assignment: CDR1 SGHRS and CDR2 YFSETQ. V trimming: 5 bases; J trimming: 0 bases; junction bases outside the gene matches: 9. DNA for the CDR3: TGCGCCAGCAGTTTGTTAACTAGCGGGTACTCCTACGAGCAGTACTTC. Translation gives CASSLLTSGYSYEQYF.